The clone carrying this T cell receptor beta chain was seen a single time. The protocol was immunoSEQ multiplex PCR, while the TCRdb copy is restricted to in-frame clones and leaves out a portion. The sample has 80,000 or so clones; around four fifths are singletons. The data belong to a study of technical replicates of blood from several donors. Per germline, CDR1 MGHRA and CDR2 YSYEKL. V lost 3 bases, J lost 0 bases, and 9 bases lay in between. The CDR3 spans 14 residues. This sequence joins TRBV4-1 and TRBJ2-7; weak D call: TRBD2 (5 bases). The specimen was PBMCs. The clonotype was recovered from a human donor in good health. Some clones in this sample may be carry-over from other donors' samples. In DNA form, the CDR3 reads TGCGCCAGCAGCCAGACCGACTACTCCTACGAGCAGTACTTC. This codes for CASSQTDYSYEQYF.